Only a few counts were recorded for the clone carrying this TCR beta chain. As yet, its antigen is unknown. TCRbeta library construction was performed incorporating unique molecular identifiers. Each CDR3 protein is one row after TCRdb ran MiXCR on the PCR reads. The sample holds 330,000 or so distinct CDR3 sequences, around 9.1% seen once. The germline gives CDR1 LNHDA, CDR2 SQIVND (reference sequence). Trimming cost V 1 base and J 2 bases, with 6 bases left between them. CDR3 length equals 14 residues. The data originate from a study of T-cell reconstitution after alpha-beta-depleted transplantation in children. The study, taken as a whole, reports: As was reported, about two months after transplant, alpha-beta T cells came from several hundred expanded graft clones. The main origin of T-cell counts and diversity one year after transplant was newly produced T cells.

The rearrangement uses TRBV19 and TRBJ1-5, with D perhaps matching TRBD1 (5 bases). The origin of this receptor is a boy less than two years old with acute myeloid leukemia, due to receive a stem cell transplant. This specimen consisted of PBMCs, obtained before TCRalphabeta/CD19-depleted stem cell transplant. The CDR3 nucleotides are TGTGCCAGTAGTATAGCGGGACGCAATCAGCCCCAGCATTTT. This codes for CASSIAGRNQPQHF.